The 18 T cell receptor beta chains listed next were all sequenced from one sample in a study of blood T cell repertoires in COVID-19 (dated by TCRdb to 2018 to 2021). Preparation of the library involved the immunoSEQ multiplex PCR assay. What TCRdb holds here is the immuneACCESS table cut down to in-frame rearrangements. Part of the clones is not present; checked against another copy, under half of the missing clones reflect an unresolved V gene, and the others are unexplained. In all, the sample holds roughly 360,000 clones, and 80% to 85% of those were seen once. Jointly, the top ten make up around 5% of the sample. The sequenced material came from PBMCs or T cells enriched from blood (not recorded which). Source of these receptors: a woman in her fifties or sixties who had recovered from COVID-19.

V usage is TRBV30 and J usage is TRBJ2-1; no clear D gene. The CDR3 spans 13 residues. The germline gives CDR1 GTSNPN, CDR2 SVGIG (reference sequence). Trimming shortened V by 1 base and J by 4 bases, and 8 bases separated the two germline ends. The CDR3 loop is CAWSDLLYNEQFF. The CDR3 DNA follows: TGTGCCTGGAGTGACTTACTATACAATGAGCAGTTCTTC.

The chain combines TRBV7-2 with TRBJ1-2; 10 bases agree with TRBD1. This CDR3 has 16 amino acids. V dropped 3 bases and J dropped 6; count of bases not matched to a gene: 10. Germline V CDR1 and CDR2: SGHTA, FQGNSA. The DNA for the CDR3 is TGTGCCAGCAGCTTCGTCTCCGGGACAGGGGTTGATGGCTACACCTTC. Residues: CASSFVSGTGVDGYTF.

The CDR3 sequence: CASSYSGLAYSYEQYF. The CDR3 nucleotides read TGTGCCAGCAGTTACTCGGGACTAGCGTACTCCTACGAGCAGTACTTC. The chain couples TRBV6-2 or TRBV6-3 to TRBJ2-7; TRBD2 matches at 10 bases. The CDR3 contains 16 residues. V was pared by 0 bases and J by 0 bases, with 2 bases of the junction left unmatched. From germline, CDR1 is MNHEY and CDR2 SVGEGT.

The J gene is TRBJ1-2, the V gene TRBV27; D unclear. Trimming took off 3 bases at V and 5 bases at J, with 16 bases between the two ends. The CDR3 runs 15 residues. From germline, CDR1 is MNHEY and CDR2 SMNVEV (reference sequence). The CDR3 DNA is TGTGCCAGCAGTTTTACCAACACCTTGGTTTATGGCTACACCTTC. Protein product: CASSFTNTLVYGYTF.

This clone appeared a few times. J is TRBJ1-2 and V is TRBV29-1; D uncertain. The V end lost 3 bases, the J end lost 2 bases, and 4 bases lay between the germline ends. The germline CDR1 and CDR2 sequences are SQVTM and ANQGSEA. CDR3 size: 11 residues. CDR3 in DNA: TGCAGCGTTGACAAAAACTATGGCTACACCTTC. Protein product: CSVDKNYGYTF.

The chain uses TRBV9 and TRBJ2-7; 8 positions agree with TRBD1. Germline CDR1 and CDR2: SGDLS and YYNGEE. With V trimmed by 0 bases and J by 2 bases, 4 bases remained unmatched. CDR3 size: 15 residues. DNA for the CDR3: TGTGCCAGCAGCGTAGAGGGACAGGCCGCCTACGAGCAGTACTTC. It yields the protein CASSVEGQAAYEQYF.

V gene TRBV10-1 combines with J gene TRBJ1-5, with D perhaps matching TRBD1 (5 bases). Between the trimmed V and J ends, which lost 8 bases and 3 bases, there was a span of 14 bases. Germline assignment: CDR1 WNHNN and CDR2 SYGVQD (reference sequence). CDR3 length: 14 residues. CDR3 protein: CASLRVGNNQPQHF. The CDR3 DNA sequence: TGCGCCAGCCTCAGGGTCGGTAACAATCAGCCCCAGCATTTT.

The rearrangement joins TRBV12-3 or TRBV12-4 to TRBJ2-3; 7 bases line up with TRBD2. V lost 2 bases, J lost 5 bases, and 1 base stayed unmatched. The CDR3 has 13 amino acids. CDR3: CASSLSGEDTQYF. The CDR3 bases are TGTGCCAGCAGTTTAAGCGGGGAAGATACGCAGTATTTT.

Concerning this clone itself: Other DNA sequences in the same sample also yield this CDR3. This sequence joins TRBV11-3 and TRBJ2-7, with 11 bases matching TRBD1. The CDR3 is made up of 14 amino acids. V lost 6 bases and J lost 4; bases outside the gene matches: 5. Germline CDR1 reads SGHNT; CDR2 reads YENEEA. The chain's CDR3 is CASSPGTGGYEQYF. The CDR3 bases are TGTGCCAGCAGTCCCGGGACAGGGGGTTACGAGCAGTACTTC.

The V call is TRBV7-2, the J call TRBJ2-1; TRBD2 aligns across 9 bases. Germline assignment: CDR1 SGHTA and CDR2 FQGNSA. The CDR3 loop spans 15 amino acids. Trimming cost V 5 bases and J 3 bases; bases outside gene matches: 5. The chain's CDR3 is CASSLTSGLYNEQFF. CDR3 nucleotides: TGTGCCAGCAGCCTGACTAGCGGACTCTACAATGAGCAGTTCTTC.

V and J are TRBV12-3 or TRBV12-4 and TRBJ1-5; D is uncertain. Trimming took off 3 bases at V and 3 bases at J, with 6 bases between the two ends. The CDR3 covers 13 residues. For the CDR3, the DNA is TGTGCCAGCAGTTTTACTTACAATCAGCCCCAGCATTTT. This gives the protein CASSFTYNQPQHF.

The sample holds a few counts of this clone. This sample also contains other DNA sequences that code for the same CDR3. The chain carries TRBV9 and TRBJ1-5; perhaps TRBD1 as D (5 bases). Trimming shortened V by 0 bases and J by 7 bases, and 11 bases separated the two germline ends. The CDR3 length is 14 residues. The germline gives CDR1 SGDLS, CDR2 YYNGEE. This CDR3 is CASSVAGVGQPQHF. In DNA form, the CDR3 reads TGTGCCAGCAGCGTAGCGGGGGTTGGCCAGCCCCAGCATTTT.

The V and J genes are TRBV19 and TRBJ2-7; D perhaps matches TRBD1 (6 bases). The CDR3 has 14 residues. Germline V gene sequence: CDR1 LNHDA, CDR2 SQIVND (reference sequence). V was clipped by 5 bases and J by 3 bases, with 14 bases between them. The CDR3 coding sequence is TGTGCCAGTAGTCAGTGGGGGCTGTTCTACGAGCAGTACTTC. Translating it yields CASSQWGLFYEQYF.

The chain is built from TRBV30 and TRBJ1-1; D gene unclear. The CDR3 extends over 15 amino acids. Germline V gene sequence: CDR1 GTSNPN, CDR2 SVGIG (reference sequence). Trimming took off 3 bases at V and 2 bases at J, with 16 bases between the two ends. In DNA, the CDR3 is TGTGCCTGGAGGGGTAAAGGAGGAAGTAACACTGAAGCTTTCTTT. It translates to CAWRGKGGSNTEAFF.

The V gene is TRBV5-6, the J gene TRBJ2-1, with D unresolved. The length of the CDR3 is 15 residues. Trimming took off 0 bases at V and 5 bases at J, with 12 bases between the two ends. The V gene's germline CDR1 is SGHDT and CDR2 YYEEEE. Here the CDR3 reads CASSLVWSLHNEQFF. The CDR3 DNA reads TGTGCCAGCAGCTTGGTATGGTCACTTCACAATGAGCAGTTCTTC.

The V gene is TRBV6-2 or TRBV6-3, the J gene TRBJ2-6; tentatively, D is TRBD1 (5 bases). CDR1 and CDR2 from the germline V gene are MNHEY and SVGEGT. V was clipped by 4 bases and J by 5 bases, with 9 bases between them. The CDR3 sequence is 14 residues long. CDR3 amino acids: CASSFQGWANVLTF. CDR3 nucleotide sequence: TGTGCCAGCAGTTTCCAGGGTTGGGCCAACGTCCTGACTTTC.

CDR3 coding DNA: TGCGCCAGCAGCCAATGGACAGGGCTGAACACTGAAGCTTTCTTT. This translates into CASSQWTGLNTEAFF. The chain uses TRBV4-1 and TRBJ1-1; 8 bases agree with TRBD1. Trimming at V came to 2 bases and at J to 0 bases, leaving 2 bases not matched to a gene. The V gene's germline CDR1 is MGHRA and CDR2 YSYEKL. This CDR3 has 15 residues.

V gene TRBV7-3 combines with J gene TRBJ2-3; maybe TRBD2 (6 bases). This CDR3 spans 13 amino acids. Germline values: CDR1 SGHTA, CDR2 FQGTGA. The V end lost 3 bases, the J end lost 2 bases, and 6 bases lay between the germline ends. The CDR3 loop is CASSLDYTDTQYF. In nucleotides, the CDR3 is TGTGCCAGCAGCTTGGACTACACAGATACGCAGTATTTT.